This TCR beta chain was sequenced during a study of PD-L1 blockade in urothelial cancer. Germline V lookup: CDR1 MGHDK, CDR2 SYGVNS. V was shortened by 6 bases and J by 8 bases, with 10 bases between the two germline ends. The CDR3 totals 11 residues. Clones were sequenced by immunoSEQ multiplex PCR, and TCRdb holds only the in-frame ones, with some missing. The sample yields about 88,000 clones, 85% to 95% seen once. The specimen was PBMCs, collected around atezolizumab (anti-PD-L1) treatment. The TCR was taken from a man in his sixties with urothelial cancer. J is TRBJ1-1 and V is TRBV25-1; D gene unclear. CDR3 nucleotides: TGTGCCAGCAGACTTTCCGGGGAAGCTTTCTTT. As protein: CASRLSGEAFF. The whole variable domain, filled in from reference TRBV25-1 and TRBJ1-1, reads EADIYQTPRYLVIGTGKKITLECSQTMGHDKMYWYQQDPGMELHLIHYSYGVNSTEKGDLSSESTVSRIRTEHFPLTLESARPSHTSQYLCASRLSGEAFFGQGTRLTVV.